These 22 T cell receptor beta chains were sequenced from one sample in a study of cytomegalovirus exposure and HLA in healthy donors. PCR employed 60 Vbeta and 13 Jbeta primers. The data were produced by immunoSEQ multiplex PCR, yet TCRdb's version contains in-frame clones alone and is incomplete. The data contain 200,000 to 250,000 clones, around 85% of them singletons. Sequencing was done on a sample of PBMCs. Receptors originate from a girl aged 2-10 years in good health and CMV-seronegative.

This chain uses TRBV7-3 with TRBJ2-1; maybe TRBD2 (6 bases). Germline CDR1 and CDR2: SGHTA and FQGTGA. This CDR3 is 15 amino acids long. V was shortened by 5 bases and J by 1 base, with 12 bases between the two germline ends. CDR3 bases: TGTGCCAGCAGCCTCGGGAGAGGGTCCTACAATGAGCAGTTCTTC. It encodes CASSLGRGSYNEQFF.

The chain joins TRBV14 to TRBJ2-5; D is unclear. Trimming stripped 1 base from V and 1 base from J, with 13 bases between. The CDR3 runs to 16 residues. In germline, CDR1 is SGHDN, CDR2 FVKESK. The DNA of the CDR3 is TGTGCCAGCAGCCAAGTAGCCTTGGGTTTCCAAGAGACCCAGTACTTC. Protein: CASSQVALGFQETQYF.

This clone appeared once. The gene calls are TRBV7-9 and TRBJ2-3; 11 bases line up with TRBD2. CDR1 and CDR2 (germline): SEHNR, FQNEAQ (reference sequence). V trimming: 4 bases; J trimming: 4 bases; junction bases outside the gene matches: 16. This CDR3 has 19 amino acids. The CDR3 protein is CASSSNRFLAGGFADTQYF. The CDR3 DNA is TGTGCCAGCAGCTCCAACCGATTCCTAGCGGGGGGATTCGCAGATACGCAGTATTTT. Complete variable domain (other parts from reference TRBV7-9 and TRBJ2-3): DTGVSQNPRHKITKRGQNVTFRCDPISEHNRLYWYRQTLGQGPEFLTYFQNEAQLEKSRLLSDRFSAERPKGSFSTLEIQRTEQGDSAMYLCASSSNRFLAGGFADTQYFGPGTRLTVL.

This clone is a singleton in its sample. The V call is TRBV5-1, the J call TRBJ2-1, with TRBD2 matching 12 bases. This CDR3 has 13 residues. Germline values: CDR1 SGHRS, CDR2 YFSETQ. V lost 7 bases to trimming and J lost 10 bases; unmatched junction nucleotides: 6. As DNA, the CDR3 is TGCGCCAGCCGACTAGCGGGAGAGGCCGAGCAGTTCTTC. Amino acids: CASRLAGEAEQFF. The variable domain in full, with the rest retrieved from reference TRBV5-1 and TRBJ2-1, is KAGVTQTPRYLIKTRGQQVTLSCSPISGHRSVSWYQQTPGQGLQFLFEYFSETQRNKGNFPGRFSGRQFSNSRSEMNVSTLELGDSALYLCASRLAGEAEQFFGPGTRLTVL.

This chain connects TRBV6-5 to TRBJ1-1; the match to TRBD1 covers 8 bases. CDR1 and CDR2 from the germline V gene are MNHEY and SVGAGI. V was pared by 6 bases and J by 3 bases, with 3 bases of the junction left unmatched. This CDR3 region has 13 residues. The CDR3 protein is CASRSRGHTEAFF. CDR3 in DNA: TGTGCCAGCAGGTCCAGGGGGCACACTGAAGCTTTCTTT.

The J gene is TRBJ2-7, the V gene TRBV27, with a weak D call TRBD2 (5 bases). Germline CDR1 is MNHEY and CDR2 is SMNVEV (reference sequence). Trimming removed 7 bases at V and 3 bases at J, with 19 bases between. The CDR3 is 15 residues long. The CDR3 coding sequence is TGTGCCAGCATCGCAAGCCTAGCTTTTGTCTACGAGCAGTACTTC. Translation: CASIASLAFVYEQYF.

V is TRBV14 and J is TRBJ1-2; no definite D call. The CDR3 has 14 residues. Trimming removed 5 bases from V and 8 bases from J, with 18 bases in between. Per germline, CDR1 SGHDN and CDR2 FVKESK. The CDR3: CASSSLDIQSGYTF. The CDR3 coding sequence is TGTGCCAGCAGCTCACTAGACATTCAGAGCGGCTACACCTTC.

This chain joins TRBV19 and TRBJ2-7, with TRBD2 matching 10 bases. This CDR3 region has 14 residues. The V gene's germline CDR1 is LNHDA and CDR2 SQIVND (reference sequence). V lost 2 bases, J lost 6 bases, and 4 bases stayed unmatched. DNA for the CDR3: TGTGCCAGTAGTATACTAGCGGGAGATAGCGAGCAGTACTTC. This translates into CASSILAGDSEQYF.

This chain joins TRBV19 and TRBJ2-3; TRBD1 aligns across 8 bases. Losses at the gene ends were 1 base for V and 2 bases for J; bases not matched to a gene: 14. CDR1 is LNHDA, CDR2 SQIVND, per germline (reference sequence). The CDR3 totals 19 residues. CDR3 residues: CASSIGQGFADSNTDTQYF. CDR3 sequence (DNA): TGTGCCAGTAGTATAGGACAGGGGTTTGCGGACTCAAACACAGATACGCAGTATTTT. The full variable domain, its missing parts supplied by reference TRBV19 and TRBJ2-3, is DGGITQSPKYLFRKEGQNVTLSCEQNLNHDAMYWYRQDPGQGLRLIYYSQIVNDFQKGDIAEGYSVSREKKESFPLTVTSAQKNPTAFYLCASSIGQGFADSNTDTQYFGPGTRLTVL.

The table lists this clone with a count of one. The V call is TRBV19, the J call TRBJ2-7, with 8 positions matching TRBD1. The trim removed 5 bases at V and 4 bases at J, leaving 13 bases unmatched. Per the germline V gene, CDR1 is LNHDA and CDR2 is SQIVND (reference sequence). This CDR3 contains 16 residues. CDR3 sequence (DNA): TGTGCCAGTAGTGTTGGTCCCCAGGGGGCCGGGTACGAGCAGTACTTC. Residues: CASSVGPQGAGYEQYF.

This sequence joins TRBV11-2 and TRBJ2-7; TRBD1 aligns across 7 bases. The germline V gene has CDR1 SGHAT and CDR2 FQNNGV. Losses at the gene ends were 2 bases for V and 6 bases for J; bases not matched to a gene: 16. This CDR3 is 17 amino acids long. Written as DNA, the CDR3 is TGTGCCAGCAGCTTATCGGCGGACAGGTTTCGACCCGGCGAGCAGTACTTC. Translated, it gives CASSLSADRFRPGEQYF.

The chain joins TRBV7-3 to TRBJ2-2, with TRBD2 matching 15 bases. V lost 4 bases, J lost 6 bases, and 3 bases stayed unmatched. The germline CDR1 and CDR2 sequences are SGHTA and FQGTGA. CDR3 length: 16 residues. In nucleotides, the CDR3 is TGTGCCAGCAGCTGGACTAGCGGGGGGGCGGCCGGGGAGCTGTTTTTT. Translation gives CASSWTSGGAAGELFF.

The chain combines TRBV19 with TRBJ1-4; D is possibly TRBD1 (6 bases). Germline V lookup: CDR1 LNHDA, CDR2 SQIVND (reference sequence). V lost 8 bases and J lost 6, with 16 bases in between. The CDR3 is made up of 14 amino acids. CDR3 protein: CASGRGGPYEKLFF. Written as DNA, the CDR3 is TGTGCCAGTGGACGCGGGGGGCCGTATGAAAAACTGTTTTTT.

This clone has more than one count but fewer than ten. This chain uses TRBV21-1 with TRBJ2-1; whether TRBD2, the table's D call, matches the DNA was not checked. TRBV21-1 counts as a pseudogene. CDR3 size: 12 residues. The CDR3 DNA follows: TGTGCCAGCAGCCTAGGGGGAGGGGGTGAGTTCTTC. Amino acids: CASSLGGGGEFF.

The chain couples TRBV2 to TRBJ1-1; perhaps TRBD1 as D (6 bases). Germline assignment: CDR1 SNHLY and CDR2 FYNNEI. CDR3 size: 12 residues. V was pared by 6 bases and J by 6 bases, with 11 bases between. The chain's CDR3 is CASSAYRAEAFF. The CDR3, as DNA: TGTGCCAGCAGCGCCTACAGGGCTGAAGCTTTCTTT.

A note on this clone: The germline gene is not matched at one end of the junction; a read error may be the cause. This sample includes further DNA sequences coding for the same CDR3. This chain uses TRBV5-6 with TRBJ1-6; 8 bases agree with TRBD1. The CDR3 spans 16 residues. Germline CDR1 and CDR2: SGHDT and YYEEEE. The CDR3 loop is CASSDRGESYNSPLHF. DNA of the CDR3: TGTGCCAGCAGCGACAGGGGAGAGTCCTATAATTCCCCCCTCCACTTT.

The V call is TRBV7-9, the J call TRBJ2-1, with 7 nucleotides matching TRBD1. CDR1 is SEHNR and CDR2 is FQNEAQ in the germline V gene (reference sequence). J gave up 7 bases and V 4 bases, and 16 bases lay outside the gene matches. The CDR3 sequence is 17 residues long. This chain's CDR3 is CASSSTIQGTWENEQFF. For the CDR3, the DNA is TGTGCCAGCAGCTCCACGATACAGGGGACGTGGGAAAATGAGCAGTTCTTC. Full variable domain (remainder filled in from reference TRBV7-9 and TRBJ2-1): DTGVSQNPRHKITKRGQNVTFRCDPISEHNRLYWYRQTLGQGPEFLTYFQNEAQLEKSRLLSDRFSAERPKGSFSTLEIQRTEQGDSAMYLCASSSTIQGTWENEQFFGPGTRLTVL.

As regards this clone: One junction end disagrees with the germline gene, perhaps due to a read error. V usage is TRBV2 and J usage is TRBJ1-4; 8 bases are a match to TRBD1. Germline CDR1 reads SNHLY; CDR2 reads FYNNEI. The CDR3 loop spans 15 amino acids. This CDR3 reads CASSEETGAGEKLFF. CDR3 DNA sequence: TGTGCCAGTAGTGAAGAGACAGGGGCTGGGGAAAAACTGTTTTTT.

The CDR3 nucleotides are TGTGCCAGTAGCGACGGGACTGGGAACACTGAAGCTTTCTTT. Residues: CASSDGTGNTEAFF. The chain recombines TRBV19 with TRBJ1-1; D perhaps matches TRBD1 (5 bases). Germline CDR1 and CDR2: LNHDA and SQIVND (reference sequence). CDR3 size: 14 residues. The V end lost 6 bases, the J end lost 1 base, and 12 bases lay between the germline ends.

The rearrangement links TRBV10-3 to TRBJ2-1; no clear D gene. V dropped 2 bases and J dropped 0 bases, with 5 bases sitting between them. CDR1 ENHRY and CDR2 SYGVKD come from the germline V gene. The CDR3 spans 14 residues. Here the CDR3 reads CAISEGDSYNEQFF. The DNA of the CDR3 is TGTGCCATCAGTGAGGGAGACTCCTACAATGAGCAGTTCTTC.

The chain uses TRBV6-1 and TRBJ2-1, with D perhaps TRBD1 (6 bases). In germline, CDR1 is MNHNS, CDR2 SASEGT. Trimming shortened V by 7 bases and J by 0 bases, and 13 bases separated the two germline ends. This CDR3 has 15 amino acids. In nucleotides, the CDR3 is TGTGCCAGCACTGCACAGGGCGGCTCCTACAATGAGCAGTTCTTC. Translated, it gives CASTAQGGSYNEQFF.

This chain joins TRBV2 and TRBJ1-1; D is unresolved. There are 11 residues in the CDR3. V shed 9 bases and J shed 2 bases, with 7 bases lying between them. Germline loops: CDR1 SNHLY, CDR2 FYNNEI. CDR3 nucleotides: TGTGCCAGTGCGGGTAACACTGAAGCTTTCTTT. Its translation: CASAGNTEAFF.